Listed here are 28 T cell receptor beta chains from one sample, sequenced in a study of neoadjuvant anti-PD-1 for oral cavity cancer. Profiled with immunoSEQ multiplex PCR; TCRdb holds only in-frame clones, not every one. The sample holds some 66,000 clones, about 86% seen once. The sample consisted of PBMCs, taken before nivolumab (anti-PD-1) treatment. The receptors stem from a person between 40 and 79 years old with oral cavity squamous cell carcinoma.

On this clone itself: The same CDR3 is also encoded by other DNA sequences in this sample. The V and J genes are TRBV30 and TRBJ1-2; no reliable D call. The CDR3 is made up of 11 amino acids. Germline V gene sequence: CDR1 GTSNPN, CDR2 SVGIG (reference sequence). Trimming pared 0 bases from V and 7 bases from J, leaving 6 bases between. The CDR3 spells CAWSVGGGYTF. CDR3 in DNA: TGTGCCTGGAGTGTAGGTGGTGGCTACACCTTC.

CDR3 in DNA: TGTGCCAGCAGTCCCACGCCGGGACTGACAACGCAGTATTTT. Translated, it gives CASSPTPGLTTQYF. The chain carries TRBV2 and TRBJ2-3; D might be TRBD2 (6 bases). The length of the CDR3 is 14 residues. From germline, CDR1 is SNHLY and CDR2 FYNNEI. The V gene lost 5 bases and the J gene lost 9 bases, with 18 bases spanning the gap.

The genes are TRBV6-5 and TRBJ1-3; D unclear. Trimming shortened V by 2 bases and J by 0 bases, and 8 bases separated the two germline ends. The germline gives CDR1 MNHEY, CDR2 SVGAGI. The CDR3 loop spans 15 amino acids. CDR3 region: CASSYGPSSGNTIYF. The CDR3 DNA follows: TGTGCCAGCAGTTACGGACCTAGCTCTGGAAACACCATATATTTT.

This chain's CDR3 is CASSSRVLRQGYNEQFF. CDR3 nucleotide sequence: TGCGCCAGCAGCTCTCGGGTCCTGCGGCAAGGCTACAATGAGCAGTTCTTC. The chain joins TRBV5-1 to TRBJ2-1; D call uncertain. Looked up from germline, CDR1 is SGHRS and CDR2 is YFSETQ. Trimming stripped 3 bases from V and 3 bases from J, with 19 bases between. The CDR3 contains 17 residues.

The gene calls are TRBV27 and TRBJ2-5; 11 positions match TRBD2. The CDR3 spans 15 residues. V trimming: 7 bases; J trimming: 0 bases; junction bases outside the gene matches: 4. The germline CDR1 and CDR2 sequences are MNHEY and SMNVEV (reference sequence). For the CDR3, the DNA is TGTGCCAGCAATCCTAGCGGGGGGTACCAAGAGACCCAGTACTTC. The encoded protein is CASNPSGGYQETQYF.

This clone showed up just a few times. The chain couples TRBV25-1 to TRBJ1-1; maybe TRBD1 (5 bases). From germline, CDR1 is MGHDK and CDR2 SYGVNS. Deletions cut 4 bases from V and 0 bases from J, with 9 bases between. The CDR3 covers 14 residues. In DNA, the CDR3 is TGTGCCAGCAGTGTCACGGGGGTGAACACTGAAGCTTTCTTT. It codes for CASSVTGVNTEAFF.

The chain carries TRBV19 and TRBJ2-7; 9 bases agree with TRBD1. The CDR3 contains 13 residues. CDR1 LNHDA and CDR2 SQIVND come from the germline V gene (reference sequence). The trim removed 10 bases at V and 3 bases at J, leaving 7 bases unmatched. CDR3 in DNA: TGTGCCACTCGGGGGACAGGGATCTACGAGCAGTACTTC. Protein: CATRGTGIYEQYF.

The CDR3 protein is CASSEVYRRISYEQYF. The CDR3 region has the DNA TGTGCCAGCAGTGAAGTCTACAGGAGAATCTCCTACGAGCAGTACTTC. V usage is TRBV6-1 and J usage is TRBJ2-7, with D perhaps matching TRBD1 (5 bases). Per the germline V gene, CDR1 is MNHNS and CDR2 is SASEGT. This CDR3 has 16 residues. Trimming removed 1 base at V and 0 bases at J, with 13 bases between.

The rearrangement joins TRBV6-1 to TRBJ2-3, with 8 positions matching TRBD2. The V segment lost 2 bases and the J segment 3 bases; nucleotides outside the gene matches: 7. The CDR3 is 16 amino acids. Germline V gene lookup returns CDR1 MNHNS and CDR2 SASEGT. CDR3 sequence: CASSEPLAGSTDTQYF. CDR3 nucleotides: TGTGCCAGCAGTGAACCTCTAGCGGGTAGTACAGATACGCAGTATTTT.

This clone was observed many times. The rearrangement links TRBV6-1 to TRBJ1-2, with D maybe TRBD1 (5 bases). The V and J ends lost 8 bases and 8 bases respectively, with 21 bases between them. Germline-derived CDR1 and CDR2 are MNHNS and SASEGT. This CDR3 region has 14 residues. Here the CDR3 reads CASDSGTAIGGYTF. The CDR3 nucleotides read TGTGCCAGCGACTCCGGGACCGCAATTGGGGGCTACACCTTC.

V and J are TRBV11-3 and TRBJ2-3, with D perhaps matching TRBD1 (6 bases). V lost 1 base to trimming and J lost 4 bases, with 15 bases between them. The CDR3 consists of 16 residues. Germline CDR1 and CDR2: SGHNT and YENEEA. The CDR3 DNA follows: TGTGCCAGCAGCTTAGGTGCAGGGGTGGACGCAGATACGCAGTATTTT. This gives the protein CASSLGAGVDADTQYF.

V is TRBV7-8 and J is TRBJ1-3; no clear D gene. V lost 2 bases, J lost 0 bases, and 5 bases lay in between. This CDR3 comprises 14 residues. Per the germline V gene, CDR1 is SGHVS and CDR2 is FQNEAQ. The DNA of the CDR3 is TGTGCCAGCAGCTTACAGAGCTCTGGAAACACCATATATTTT. This sequence encodes CASSLQSSGNTIYF. The full variable domain, rest sourced from reference TRBV7-8 and TRBJ1-3, is GAGVSQSPRYKVAKRGQDVALRCDPISGHVSLFWYQQALGQGPEFLTYFQNEAQLDKSGLPSDRFFAERPEGSVSTLKIQRTQQEDSAVYLCASSLQSSGNTIYFGEGSWLTVV.

This chain connects TRBV6-4 to TRBJ1-2; 8 bases align to TRBD1. J was trimmed by 4 bases and V by 6 bases; bases with no gene match: 4. The germline gives CDR1 MRHNA, CDR2 SNTAGT. This CDR3 has 13 residues. The CDR3 sequence is CASRPGQGYGYTF. The CDR3 bases are TGTGCCAGCAGACCCGGACAGGGCTATGGCTACACCTTC.

V usage is TRBV7-2 and J usage is TRBJ1-1, with D uncertain. Germline V gives CDR1 SGHTA, CDR2 FQGNSA. The V end lost 2 bases, the J end lost 5 bases, and 6 bases lay between the germline ends. The length of the CDR3 is 12 residues. Here the CDR3 reads CASSLQATEAFF. CDR3 sequence (DNA): TGTGCCAGCAGCTTACAGGCTACTGAAGCTTTCTTT.

This clone has a handful of counts. The chain has TRBV2 and TRBJ1-6; 9 bases line up with TRBD1. This CDR3 region has 14 residues. V lost 1 base, J lost 9 bases, and 1 base stayed unmatched. Germline CDR1 reads SNHLY; CDR2 reads FYNNEI. In DNA, the CDR3 is TGTGCCAGCAGTGAAGGGACAGGGGTTTCACCCCTCCACTTT. Protein: CASSEGTGVSPLHF.

A few counts support this clone. V and J are TRBV11-1 and TRBJ2-1, with 9 positions matching TRBD2. The length of the CDR3 is 14 residues. Trimming took 5 bases from V and 7 from J; bases not matched to a gene: 6. Germline-derived CDR1 and CDR2 are SGHAT and FQDESV (reference sequence). In DNA, the CDR3 is TGTGCCAGCAGCCTCAACGGACTAGCGAATGAGCAGTTCTTC. It encodes CASSLNGLANEQFF.

V and J are TRBV7-9 and TRBJ2-3; D might be TRBD1 or TRBD2, each matching 6 bases. V lost 5 bases and J lost 3, with 15 bases in between. Per the germline V gene, CDR1 is SEHNR and CDR2 is FQNEAQ (reference sequence). CDR3 length: 15 amino acids. The CDR3 DNA reads as TGTGCCAGCAGCCCGAGGGGGGCAGGGACAGATACGCAGTATTTT. This sequence encodes CASSPRGAGTDTQYF.

This chain joins TRBV15 and TRBJ2-1; 11 positions agree with TRBD1. The length of the CDR3 is 16 residues. J lost 8 bases, V lost 1 base, and 7 bases had no gene match. Looked up from germline, CDR1 is LNHNV and CDR2 is YYDKDF (reference sequence). CDR3 bases: TGTGCCACCAGCAGAGTAGGACAGGGGGCTTGGGATGAGCAGTTCTTC. Translation: CATSRVGQGAWDEQFF.

V and J are TRBV30 and TRBJ1-3, with D maybe TRBD1 (5 bases). CDR1 is GTSNPN and CDR2 is SVGIG in the germline V gene (reference sequence). The CDR3 extends over 16 amino acids. Trimming removed 4 bases at V and 8 bases at J, with 24 bases between. The CDR3 DNA sequence: TGTGCCTGGACGACTATGGGGCGTCTTAGGGGACACACCATATATTTT. This encodes CAWTTMGRLRGHTIYF. Looking up the rest from reference TRBV30 and TRBJ1-3 gives the full variable domain: SQTIHQWPATLVQPVGSPLSLECTVEGTSNPNLYWYRQAAGRGLQLLFYSVGIGQISSEVPQNLSASRPQDRQFILSSKKLLLSDSGFYLCAWTTMGRLRGHTIYFGEGSWLTVV.

This chain uses TRBV4-2 with TRBJ2-5; TRBD2 matches at 10 bases. The J segment lost 2 bases and the V segment lost 1 base, leaving 10 bases of the junction unmatched. The CDR3 sequence is 18 residues long. From germline, CDR1 is LGHNA and CDR2 YNFKEQ. CDR3 sequence: CASSQALRTSGVQETQYF. The DNA of the CDR3 is TGTGCCAGCAGCCAAGCCCTTAGGACTAGCGGCGTACAAGAGACCCAGTACTTC.

The V gene is TRBV10-1, the J gene TRBJ2-7; 7 bases align to TRBD1. V was clipped by 8 bases and J by 13 bases; unmatched bases: 14. The CDR3 loop spans 12 amino acids. Germline lookup yields CDR1 WNHNN and CDR2 SYGVQD (reference sequence). CDR3 sequence (DNA): TGCGCCAGCTGCCGGGCAGGGGGTTTTTGTTACTTC. It translates to CASCRAGGFCYF.

This clone was seen a few times. The chain has TRBV6-1 and TRBJ2-7, with D unclear. V lost 1 base and J lost 9, with 16 bases in between. Germline V lookup: CDR1 MNHNS, CDR2 SASEGT. This CDR3 has 14 amino acids. The CDR3 loop is CASSEVSAGRWQYF. The CDR3 DNA reads TGTGCCAGCAGTGAAGTATCGGCAGGCCGTTGGCAGTACTTC.

This chain joins TRBV21-1 and TRBJ1-1; the listed D gene, TRBD1, was not tested against the DNA. TRBV21-1 is flagged as a pseudogene. This CDR3 comprises 16 residues. CDR3 in amino acids: CASSKAERGRRAEAFF. For the CDR3, the DNA is TGTGCCAGCAGCAAAGCGGAAAGGGGGCGGAGGGCCGAAGCTTTCTTT.

The genes are TRBV20-1 and TRBJ1-2, with D perhaps matching TRBD1 (6 bases). V lost 7 bases to trimming and J lost 8 bases, with 11 bases between them. CDR1 is DFQATT, CDR2 SNEGSKA, per germline (reference sequence). The CDR3 is 10 residues long. CDR3 loop: CSVTQGGYTF. As DNA, the CDR3 is TGCAGTGTTACACAGGGCGGCTACACCTTC.

V usage is TRBV6-1 and J usage is TRBJ2-7; D perhaps matches TRBD1 (6 bases). The V end was cut by 1 base, the J end by 2 bases, with 15 bases between. CDR1 is MNHNS, CDR2 SASEGT, per germline. This CDR3 is built from 16 residues. The CDR3 sequence: CASSEDYRVNAYEQYF. The CDR3, as DNA: TGTGCCAGCAGTGAAGACTACAGGGTTAATGCCTACGAGCAGTACTTC.

The chain joins TRBV18 to TRBJ2-7; 7 bases fit TRBD1. Germline-derived CDR1 and CDR2 are KGHSH and LQKENI. CDR3 length: 16 amino acids. V lost 5 bases, J lost 2 bases, and 12 bases stayed unmatched. The CDR3 spells CASSAATGLGAYEQYF. CDR3 DNA: TGTGCCAGCTCAGCAGCGACAGGGCTAGGAGCCTACGAGCAGTACTTC.

V usage is TRBV7-9 and J usage is TRBJ1-2; 10 bases map to TRBD1. After removal of 5 bases from V and 7 bases from J, the junction contained 7 bases not matched to a gene. The CDR3 is made up of 14 amino acids. Germline CDR1 and CDR2: SEHNR and FQNEAQ (reference sequence). The DNA of the CDR3 is TGTGCCAGCAGCCCACGGGACAGGGGCGCTGGCTACACCTTC. It is translated as CASSPRDRGAGYTF.

V gene TRBV2 combines with J gene TRBJ1-2; D gene unclear. The germline CDR1 and CDR2 sequences are SNHLY and FYNNEI. The CDR3 is made up of 11 amino acids. Trimming cost V 8 bases and J 7 bases, with 11 bases left between them. CDR3 in amino acids: CASWGGSGYTF. The CDR3 DNA reads TGTGCCAGCTGGGGAGGGAGTGGCTACACCTTC.